Following are 25 T cell receptor beta chains from one sample sequenced in a study of siplizumab effects on memory and regulatory T cells. Method: immunoSEQ multiplex PCR; TCRdb's copy keeps in-frame clones and lacks some. The table has about 48,000 clones, 87% seen once; the top ten hold 0.35%. The specimen sequenced was naive CD8+ T cells sorted from blood. The source is a human donor in good health.

This clone is a singleton in its sample. J is TRBJ2-1 and V is TRBV29-1, with unresolved D. Trimming took off 3 bases at V and 3 bases at J, with 18 bases between the two ends. CDR1 and CDR2 (germline): SQVTM, ANQGSEA. The CDR3 loop spans 16 amino acids. The CDR3 coding sequence is TGCAGCGTTGAGGGTCTGTCCGGGTCGAACTACAATGAGCAGTTCTTC. Encoded protein: CSVEGLSGSNYNEQFF.

The rearrangement uses TRBV5-1 and TRBJ2-5; 7 nucleotides align to TRBD1. The CDR3 covers 13 residues. The germline gives CDR1 SGHRS, CDR2 YFSETQ. The V gene end was trimmed by 3 bases and the J gene end by 5 bases; junction bases not matched to a gene: 4. CDR3 region: CASSWTGGETQYF. The CDR3 bases are TGCGCCAGCAGCTGGACAGGCGGGGAGACCCAGTACTTC.

This chain uses TRBV6-4 with TRBJ2-4, with 13 positions matching TRBD2. The germline V gene has CDR1 MRHNA and CDR2 SNTAGT. This CDR3 region has 17 residues. The V gene end was trimmed by 9 bases and the J gene end by 2 bases; junction bases not matched to a gene: 10. CDR3 in amino acids: CASRLAGGHTSKNIQYF. DNA for the CDR3: TGTGCCAGTAGACTAGCGGGGGGTCATACGTCCAAAAACATTCAGTACTTC.

The chain employs TRBV10-2 and TRBJ2-7; 8 bases map to TRBD2. CDR3 length: 11 residues. Germline values: CDR1 WSHSY, CDR2 SAAADI. With 10 bases clipped from V and 4 bases from J, the junction kept 3 bases outside the gene matches. The CDR3 DNA is TGCGCCACCGGACTAGCATACGAGCAGTACTTC. This translates into CATGLAYEQYF.

The chain joins TRBV13 to TRBJ1-1, with D unresolved. Trimming cost V 1 base and J 1 base, with 7 bases left between them. The CDR3 loop spans 14 amino acids. Germline assignment: CDR1 PRHDT and CDR2 FYEKMQ (reference sequence). CDR3 sequence (DNA): TGTGCCAGCAGCTTAGTCGGGGAGAACACTGAAGCTTTCTTT. It is translated as CASSLVGENTEAFF. The full variable domain, rest sourced from reference TRBV13 and TRBJ1-1, is AAGVIQSPRHLIKEKRETATLKCYPIPRHDTVYWYQQGPGQDPQFLISFYEKMQSDKGSIPDRFSAQQFSDYHSELNMSSLELGDSALYFCASSLVGENTEAFFGQGTRLTVV.

The V and J genes are TRBV9 and TRBJ2-5, with 7 bases fitting TRBD2. The CDR3 totals 16 residues. CDR1 SGDLS and CDR2 YYNGEE come from the germline V gene. Germline trimming cut 4 bases from V and 2 bases from J; bases unmatched to any gene: 11. CDR3 residues: CASSLWASGDQETQYF. For the CDR3, the DNA is TGTGCCAGCAGCCTATGGGCTAGCGGAGATCAAGAGACCCAGTACTTC.

This clone has just one count. This sequence joins TRBV4-1 and TRBJ2-3; 8 bases match TRBD2. V was pared by 0 bases and J by 3 bases, with 17 bases of the junction left unmatched. Per germline, CDR1 MGHRA and CDR2 YSYEKL. The CDR3 is made up of 20 amino acids. The CDR3, as DNA: TGCGCCAGCAGCCAAGATGTAGGAGCGGGGGCCCCCTATGGGACAGATACGCAGTATTTT. It specifies CASSQDVGAGAPYGTDTQYF.

The chain carries TRBV6-1 and TRBJ2-7; D not resolved. Trimming took 1 base from V and 6 from J, leaving 10 bases between them. Germline CDR1 and CDR2: MNHNS and SASEGT. The CDR3 loop spans 13 amino acids. The DNA of the CDR3 is TGTGCCAGCAGTGAAGATCAGTTTGCCGAGCAGTACTTC. It specifies CASSEDQFAEQYF.

The V call is TRBV4-1, the J call TRBJ1-2, with D tentatively TRBD1 (5 bases). The CDR3 is 16 residues long. Per the germline V gene, CDR1 is MGHRA and CDR2 is YSYEKL. V was clipped by 0 bases and J by 4 bases, with 15 bases between them. CDR3: CASSQDSGFDGYGYTF. As DNA, the CDR3 is TGCGCCAGCAGCCAAGATTCAGGGTTCGATGGCTATGGCTACACCTTC.

DNA of the CDR3: TGTGCCAGCAGCGCGACTAGCCTTGTAAATACGGATACGCAGTATTTT. This translates into CASSATSLVNTDTQYF. This chain uses TRBV9 with TRBJ2-3; 7 nucleotides line up with TRBD2. Germline V gene sequence: CDR1 SGDLS, CDR2 YYNGEE. The V gene end was trimmed by 3 bases and the J gene end by 6 bases; junction bases not matched to a gene: 13. The CDR3 runs 16 residues.

CDR3 DNA: TGCGCCAGCAGGGGAGGGGGCGAGGAGACCCAGTACTTC. It codes for CASRGGGEETQYF. The chain is built from TRBV5-1 and TRBJ2-5, with D perhaps assigned TRBD1 or TRBD2 (7 bases each). V dropped 5 bases and J dropped 5 bases, with 13 bases sitting between them. Germline CDR1 SGHRS, CDR2 YFSETQ. The CDR3 length is 13 residues.

The chain employs TRBV13 and TRBJ1-2; perhaps TRBD1 as D (5 bases). The CDR3 has 16 residues. Germline CDR1 is PRHDT and CDR2 is FYEKMQ (reference sequence). V shed 5 bases and J shed 3 bases, with 19 bases lying between them. CDR3 sequence: CASSPRVEGTHYGYTF. CDR3 sequence (DNA): TGTGCCAGCAGCCCCCGGGTAGAGGGGACCCACTATGGCTACACCTTC. Variable domain in full (rest from reference TRBV13 and TRBJ1-2): AAGVIQSPRHLIKEKRETATLKCYPIPRHDTVYWYQQGPGQDPQFLISFYEKMQSDKGSIPDRFSAQQFSDYHSELNMSSLELGDSALYFCASSPRVEGTHYGYTFGSGTRLTVV.

The rearrangement links TRBV5-1 to TRBJ2-3; a weak D match, TRBD1 (5 bases). Per the germline V gene, CDR1 is SGHRS and CDR2 is YFSETQ. V was trimmed by 3 bases and J by 2 bases, leaving 22 bases between them. CDR3 length: 18 amino acids. CDR3 sequence (DNA): TGCGCCAGCAGCTCGAAAGCAGGGTCAAAGGTCCTCACAGATACGCAGTATTTT. The encoded protein is CASSSKAGSKVLTDTQYF.

V and J are TRBV5-6 and TRBJ2-5; possibly TRBD2 for D (6 bases). TRBJ2-7 explains the end of the DNA better; the J call may be wrong. The CDR3 covers 15 residues. Germline loops: CDR1 SGHDT, CDR2 YYEEEE. The CDR3 here is CASSYARRASYEQYF. CDR3 bases: TGTGCCAGCAGCTACGCCCGGAGGGCCTCCTACGAGCAGTACTTC.

This sequence joins TRBV27 and TRBJ1-5; TRBD1 might be the D (6 bases). Trimming took 4 bases from V and 2 from J, leaving 15 bases between them. This CDR3 spans 16 amino acids. From germline, CDR1 is MNHEY and CDR2 SMNVEV (reference sequence). This chain's CDR3 is CASSSFEGEGNQPQHF. The CDR3 DNA is TGTGCCAGCAGTTCCTTCGAGGGGGAAGGCAATCAGCCCCAGCATTTT.

This rearrangement joins TRBV7-9 to TRBJ2-5; D is perhaps TRBD1 (5 bases). The J call may be faulty, since TRBJ2-7 better matches the DNA end. This CDR3 contains 13 residues. CDR1 is SEHNR and CDR2 is FQNEAQ in the germline V gene (reference sequence). The CDR3 loop is CASRSDIAYEQYF. CDR3 nucleotides: TGTGCCAGCAGATCGGACATAGCCTACGAGCAGTACTTC.

The chain joins TRBV11-2 to TRBJ1-2; D gene uncertain. Looked up from germline, CDR1 is SGHAT and CDR2 is FQNNGV. Trimming took 5 bases from V and 7 from J, leaving 8 bases between them. This CDR3 is built from 11 residues. The CDR3 is CASSRGPGYTF. The DNA of the CDR3 is TGTGCCAGCAGCCGGGGTCCTGGCTACACCTTC.

CDR3 amino acids: CASSLRTSGSTDTQYF. CDR3 nucleotide sequence: TGTGCCAGCAGCCTCCGGACTAGCGGGAGCACAGATACGCAGTATTTT. The chain carries TRBV7-6 and TRBJ2-3, with 11 bases fitting TRBD2. The length of the CDR3 is 16 residues. Germline lookup yields CDR1 SGHVS and CDR2 FNYEAQ. Trimming removed 5 bases from V and 0 bases from J; junction bases left unmatched: 4.

The chain couples TRBV5-4 to TRBJ2-1; D gene uncertain. V dropped 1 base and J dropped 8 bases, with 16 bases sitting between them. Germline V gene sequence: CDR1 SGHNT, CDR2 YYREEE (reference sequence). CDR3 size: 15 residues. The CDR3 region has the DNA TGTGCCAGCAGCTTGACTCTCCACAACTCCGATGAGCAGTTCTTC. Translating gives CASSLTLHNSDEQFF.

The CDR3 DNA reads as TGTGCCAGCACGGCCCTAGAGCAGTTCTTC. Protein: CASTALEQFF. This rearrangement joins TRBV2 to TRBJ2-1; D is undetermined. CDR1 is SNHLY and CDR2 is FYNNEI in the germline V gene. Trimming removed 7 bases at V and 10 bases at J, with 8 bases between. The CDR3 runs 10 residues.

This rearrangement joins TRBV2 to TRBJ2-1; tentatively, D is TRBD2 (6 bases). Germline CDR1 SNHLY, CDR2 FYNNEI. This CDR3 spans 12 amino acids. Between the trimmed V and J ends, which lost 11 bases and 8 bases, there was a span of 16 bases. The CDR3 nucleotides read TGTGCCGGGGGAGGCGAGGGCGATGAGCAGTTCTTC. This codes for CAGGGEGDEQFF.

The V and J genes are TRBV30 and TRBJ1-4, with D possibly being TRBD1 (6 bases). The length of the CDR3 is 16 residues. Germline CDR1 GTSNPN, CDR2 SVGIG (reference sequence). Trimming left V 4 bases short and J 2 bases short, with 17 bases between. The CDR3 reads CAWTDGSGGTNEKLFF. CDR3 coding DNA: TGTGCCTGGACCGACGGTTCGGGGGGCACTAATGAAAAACTGTTTTTT. The whole variable domain, filled in from reference TRBV30 and TRBJ1-4, reads SQTIHQWPATLVQPVGSPLSLECTVEGTSNPNLYWYRQAAGRGLQLLFYSVGIGQISSEVPQNLSASRPQDRQFILSSKKLLLSDSGFYLCAWTDGSGGTNEKLFFGSGTQLSVL.

The chain has TRBV5-4 and TRBJ1-1; 11 bases align to TRBD1. The germline CDR1 and CDR2 sequences are SGHNT and YYREEE (reference sequence). Germline trimming cut 4 bases from V and 3 bases from J; bases unmatched to any gene: 5. CDR3 size: 15 residues. The CDR3 sequence: CASSEGQGVDTEAFF. CDR3 DNA sequence: TGTGCCAGCAGCGAGGGACAGGGGGTGGACACTGAAGCTTTCTTT.

The chain employs TRBV19 and TRBJ2-1; 10 bases match TRBD2. Germline CDR1 reads LNHDA; CDR2 reads SQIVND (reference sequence). The CDR3 is made up of 11 amino acids. CDR3 amino acids: CGAGGRHEQFF. The CDR3 DNA is TGTGGAGCGGGAGGGAGGCATGAGCAGTTCTTC.

The chain carries TRBV7-9 and TRBJ2-1, with TRBD2 matching 8 bases. With V trimmed by 5 bases and J by 8 bases, 11 bases remained unmatched. There are 15 residues in the CDR3. The germline V gene encodes CDR1 SEHNR and CDR2 FQNEAQ (reference sequence). The CDR3 is CASSTADGGADEQFF. CDR3 in DNA: TGTGCCAGCAGCACCGCCGACGGGGGGGCCGATGAGCAGTTCTTC.